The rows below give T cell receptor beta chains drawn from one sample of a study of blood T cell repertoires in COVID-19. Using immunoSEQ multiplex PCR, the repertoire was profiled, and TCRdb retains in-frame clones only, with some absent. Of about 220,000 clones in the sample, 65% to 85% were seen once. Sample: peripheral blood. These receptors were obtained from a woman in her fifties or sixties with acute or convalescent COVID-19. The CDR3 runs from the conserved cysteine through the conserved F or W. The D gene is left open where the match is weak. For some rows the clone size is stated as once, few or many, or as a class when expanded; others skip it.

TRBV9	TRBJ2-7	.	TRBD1	TGTGCCAGCAGCGAGAGACAGGGGGCCCACTTC	CASSERQGAHF
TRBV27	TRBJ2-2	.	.	TGTGCCAGCAGAACGCACTCCCTAGAGACCGGGGAGCTGTTTTTT	CASRTHSLETGELFF
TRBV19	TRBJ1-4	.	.	TGTGCCAGTAGTATAGATCTTGTTCCACCGGGGGAAAAACTGTTTTTT	CASSIDLVPPGEKLFF
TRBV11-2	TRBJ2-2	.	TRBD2	TGTGCCACCAACGGGGGGGTGGGCACCGGGGAGCTGTTTTTT	CATNGGVGTGELFF
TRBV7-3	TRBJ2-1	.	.	TGTGCCAGCAGCTTAGACCCTATGGGGGGTGAGCAGTTCTTC	CASSLDPMGGEQFF
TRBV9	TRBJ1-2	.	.	TGTGCCAGCAGCGTCCGAGGGTCTGGCTACACCTTC	CASSVRGSGYTF
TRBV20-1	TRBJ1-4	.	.	TGCAGTGCTAGTATGGGGGCACGCGAAAAACTGTTTTTT	CSASMGAREKLFF
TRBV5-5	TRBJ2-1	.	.	TGTGCCAGCAGCATTGCTGCCAGGACACCGGTATACAATGAGCAGTTCTTC	CASSIAARTPVYNEQFF
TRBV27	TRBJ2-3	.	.	TGTGCCAGCAGGCGGTCCGGCACAGATACGCAGTATTTT	CASRRSGTDTQYF
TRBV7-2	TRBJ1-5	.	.	TGTGCCAGCAGCTTACTGCTGGGGGGTCAGCCCCAGCATTTT	CASSLLLGGQPQHF
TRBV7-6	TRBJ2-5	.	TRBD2	TGTGCCAGCAGTCTAGGGGCTAGCGGGCTTCAAGAGACCCAGTACTTC	CASSLGASGLQETQYF
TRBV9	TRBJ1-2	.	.	TGTGCCAGCAGCGTAGGCGAAGGGGCTAACTATGGCTACACCTTC	CASSVGEGANYGYTF
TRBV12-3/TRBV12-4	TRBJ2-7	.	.	TGTGCCAGCAGTTTAGCGGGCGGACAGCTTAACTTC	CASSLAGGQLNF
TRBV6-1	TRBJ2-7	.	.	TGTGCCAGCAGTGAAAAGGGTGGAGGGATAAGGTCCTACGAGCAGTACTTC	CASSEKGGGIRSYEQYF
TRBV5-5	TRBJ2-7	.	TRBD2	TGTGCCAGCAGCTTGGCTTCTTCGTTGCGGGGGGGCGAGCAGTACTTC	CASSLASSLRGGEQYF
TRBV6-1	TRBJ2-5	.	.	TGTGCCAGCAGTGAGGTGGGACACCCGGGGGAGACCCAGTACTTC	CASSEVGHPGETQYF
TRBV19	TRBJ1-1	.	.	TGTGCCAGTAGTATAGGGGGGGAGGGAAGGAACACTGAAGCTTTCTTT	CASSIGGEGRNTEAFF
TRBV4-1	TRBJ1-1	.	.	TGCGCCAGCAGCTGGGTCGGGAGTATGAACACTGAAGCTTTCTTT	CASSWVGSMNTEAFF
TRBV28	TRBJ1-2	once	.	TGTGCCAGCAGTTTATCGATAGGACTCGATGGCTACACCTTC	CASSLSIGLDGYTF
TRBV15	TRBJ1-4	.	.	TGTGCCACCAGCAGCGGCCGCGGCTCTAATGAAAAACTGTTTTTT	CATSSGRGSNEKLFF
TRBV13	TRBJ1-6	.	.	TGTGCCAGCAGCACCGGGACACGGAGCTCCTATAATTCACCCCTCCACTTT	CASSTGTRSSYNSPLHF
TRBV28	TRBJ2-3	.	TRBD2	TGTGCCAGCAGGAGGACTAGCGGGGGCACAACAGATACGCAGTATTTT	CASRRTSGGTTDTQYF
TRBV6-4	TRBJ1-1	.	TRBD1	TGTGCCAGCAGTGGGACAGGGTCTGAAGCTTTCTTT	CASSGTGSEAFF
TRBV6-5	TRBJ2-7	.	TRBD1	TGTGCCAGCACCCCAATGACAGGGTACTACGAGCAGTACTTC	CASTPMTGYYEQYF
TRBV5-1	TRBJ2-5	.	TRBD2	TGCGCCAGCAGCTTGGGAGCGGGGGTCGGAGAGACCCAGTACTTC	CASSLGAGVGETQYF
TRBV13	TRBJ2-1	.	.	TGTGCCAGCAGCCTGTCAGGGGTCAACAATGAGCAGTTCTTC	CASSLSGVNNEQFF
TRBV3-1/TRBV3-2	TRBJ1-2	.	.	TGTGCCAGCAGCCAAGATACGTTTACACCGCTCTATGGCTACACCTTC	CASSQDTFTPLYGYTF
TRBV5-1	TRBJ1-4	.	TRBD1	TGCGGGCGGGTGGCGCAGCTTGGTCTCCTGACAGGGGTAAATGAAAAACTGTTTTTT	CGRVAQLGLLTGVNEKLFF
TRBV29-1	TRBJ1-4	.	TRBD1	TGCAGCGCGGGACAGGGAAGTGAAAAACTGTTTTTT	CSAGQGSEKLFF
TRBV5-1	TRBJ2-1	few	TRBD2	TGCGCCAGCAGCTTGGAGGGACTAGACTACAATGAGCAGTTCTTC	CASSLEGLDYNEQFF
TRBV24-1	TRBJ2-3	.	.	TGTGCCACCAGTGATTCAAGGGGGTTCGGCACAGATACGCAGTATTTT	CATSDSRGFGTDTQYF
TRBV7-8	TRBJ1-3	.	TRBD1	TGTGCCAGCAGCAGGGACAGGGAGGCCATATATTTT	CASSRDREAIYF
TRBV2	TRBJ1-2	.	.	TGTGCCAGCAGCAGGCTAACCAGCGGCTATGGCTACACCTTC	CASSRLTSGYGYTF
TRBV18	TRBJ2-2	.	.	TGTGCCAGCTCGGAAGGGGTCCAGCAAGGTACCGGGGAGCTGTTTTTT	CASSEGVQQGTGELFF
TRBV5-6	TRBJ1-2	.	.	TGTGCCAGCAGTCGGGCGCGGGCGATGGTTGGCTACACCTTC	CASSRARAMVGYTF
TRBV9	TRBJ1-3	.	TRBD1	TGTGCCAGCAGCCAACAGGGGAGCTCTGGAAACACCATATATTTT	CASSQQGSSGNTIYF
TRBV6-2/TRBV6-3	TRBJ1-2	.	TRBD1	TGTGCCAGCAGTTACCCCGGGACAGCCGGAGGCTACACCTTC	CASSYPGTAGGYTF
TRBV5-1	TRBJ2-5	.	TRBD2	TGCGCCAGCAGACTAGCGGGGGAAGAGACCCAGTACTTC	CASRLAGEETQYF
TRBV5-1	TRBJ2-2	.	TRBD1	TGCGCCAGCAGCTTGACTTCCGGGACAGGGGTCGGGGAGCTGTTTTTT	CASSLTSGTGVGELFF
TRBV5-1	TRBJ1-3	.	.	TGCGCCAGCAGCTTGGGGCACCCGAACTCTGGAAACACCATATATTTT	CASSLGHPNSGNTIYF
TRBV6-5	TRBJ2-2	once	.	TGTGCCAGCAGTTACCAGTTCAACGGGGAGCTGTTTTTT	CASSYQFNGELFF
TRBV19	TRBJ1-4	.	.	TGTGCCAGTAGTCCATCAGGGCTTAATGAAAAACTGTTTTTT	CASSPSGLNEKLFF
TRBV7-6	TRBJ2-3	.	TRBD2	TGTGCCAGCAGCCACCGAGGGTTGGGGCGGGGGGTCACAGATACGCAGTATTTT	CASSHRGLGRGVTDTQYF
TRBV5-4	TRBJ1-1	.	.	TGTGCCAGCAGCCCTGGGGGCGCCCCGATTGAAGCTTTCTTT	CASSPGGAPIEAFF
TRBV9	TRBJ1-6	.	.	TGTGCCAGCAGCGCAACTCAGGGGAGTAATTCACCCCTCCACTTT	CASSATQGSNSPLHF
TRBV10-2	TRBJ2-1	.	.	TGCGCCAGCAGAGGGGACTCCCTGCGTGGGAATGAGCAGTTCTTC	CASRGDSLRGNEQFF